This T cell receptor (beta chain) derives from a study of Graves' ophthalmopathy and Graves' hyperthyroidism. V shed 3 bases and J 5 bases; nucleotides not matched to a gene: 9. CDR1 and CDR2 from the germline V gene are SGHTA and FQGTGA. The CDR3 sequence is 17 residues long. This clonotype was observed at least ten times. The study amplified TCR beta CDR3 regions using RNA transcripts. Second-round multiplex PCR came after a first-round RT-PCR that employed HTBI primers. TCRdb passed the multiplex PCR reads through MiXCR, listing each CDR3 protein once. The sample includes 350,000 to 450,000 distinct CDR3 sequences, 20% to 25% of them seen just once.

Sequenced input: peripheral blood. The TCR was taken from a woman under 30 with stable Graves' hyperthyroidism. The chain is built from TRBV7-3 and TRBJ2-5; 13 bases align to TRBD2. The CDR3 spells CASSLRPGLAGFETQYF. CDR3 DNA: TGTGCCAGCAGCTTGAGACCGGGACTAGCGGGATTTGAGACCCAGTACTTC.